This T cell receptor beta chain was identified during a study of beta chain features in type 1 diabetes. Study results and caveats: Shortening that was moderate but significant affected the TCRB CDR3s of Type 1 diabetes patients in all four CD4+ subsets.

Germline V gene sequence: CDR1 ENHRY, CDR2 SYGVKD. Trimming stripped 3 bases from V and 0 bases from J, with 11 bases between. This CDR3 region has 15 residues. As every portion of the isolated RNA was reverse transcribed, the sequencing read expressed TCRB transcripts. The assay was immunoSEQ multiplex PCR, and TCRdb's table has in-frame clones only and misses some. The repertoire includes a few hundred thousand clones, over 9.5% of them detected once, and 0.0085% to 0.012% sits in the top ten. Markers CD45RO/CCR7/CD25/CD127/CD95/CD27 served to sort CD4+ naive, central memory, regulatory and stem cell-like memory cells. About this clone: Its antigen remains unidentified.

This TCR derives from a young woman with type 1 diabetes. Sequencing was done on a sample of naive CD4+ T cells from blood. This chain joins TRBV10-3 and TRBJ2-5; D remains ambiguous. The DNA of the CDR3 is TGTGCCATCAGTGACCCCGGCACAGACCAAGAGACCCAGTACTTC. Protein: CAISDPGTDQETQYF.